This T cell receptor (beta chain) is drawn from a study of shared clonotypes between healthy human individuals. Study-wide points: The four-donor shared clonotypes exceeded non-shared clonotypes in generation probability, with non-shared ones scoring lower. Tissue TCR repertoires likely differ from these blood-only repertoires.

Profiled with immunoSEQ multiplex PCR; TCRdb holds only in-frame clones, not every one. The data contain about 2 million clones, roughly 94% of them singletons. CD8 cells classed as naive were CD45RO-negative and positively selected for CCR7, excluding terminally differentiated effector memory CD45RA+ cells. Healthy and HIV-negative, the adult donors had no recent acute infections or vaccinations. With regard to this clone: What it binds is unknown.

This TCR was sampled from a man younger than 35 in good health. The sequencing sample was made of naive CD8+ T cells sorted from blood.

As DNA, the CDR3 is TGCGCCAGCAGCCAAGAGGGCGGGAGGGCCGATGAGCAGTTCTTC. This gives the protein CASSQEGGRADEQFF. V gene TRBV4-1 combines with J gene TRBJ2-1; 9 positions agree with TRBD2. Trimming took 0 bases from V and 8 from J; bases not matched to a gene: 5. The CDR3 length is 15 residues. From germline, CDR1 is MGHRA and CDR2 YSYEKL.